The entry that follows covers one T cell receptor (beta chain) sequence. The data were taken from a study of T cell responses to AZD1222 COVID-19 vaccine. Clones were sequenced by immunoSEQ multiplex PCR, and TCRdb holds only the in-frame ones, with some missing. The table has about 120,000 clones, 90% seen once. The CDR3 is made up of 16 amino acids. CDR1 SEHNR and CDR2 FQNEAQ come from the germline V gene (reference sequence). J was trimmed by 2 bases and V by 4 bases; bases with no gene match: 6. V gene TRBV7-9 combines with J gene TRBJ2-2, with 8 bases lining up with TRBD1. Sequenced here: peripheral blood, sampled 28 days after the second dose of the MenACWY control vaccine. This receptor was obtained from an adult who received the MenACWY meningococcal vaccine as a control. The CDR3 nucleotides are TGTGCCAGCAGCTCAGGCGACAGGGGCAACACCGGGGAGCTGTTTTTT. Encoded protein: CASSSGDRGNTGELFF.